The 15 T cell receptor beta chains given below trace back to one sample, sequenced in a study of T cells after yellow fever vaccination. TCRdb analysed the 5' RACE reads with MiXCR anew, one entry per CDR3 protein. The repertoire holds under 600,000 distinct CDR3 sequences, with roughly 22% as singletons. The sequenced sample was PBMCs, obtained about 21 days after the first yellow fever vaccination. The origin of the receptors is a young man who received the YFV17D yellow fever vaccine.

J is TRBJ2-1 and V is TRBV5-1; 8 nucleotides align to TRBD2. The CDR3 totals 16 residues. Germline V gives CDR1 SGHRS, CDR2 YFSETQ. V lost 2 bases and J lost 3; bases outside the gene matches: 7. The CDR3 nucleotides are TGCGCCAGCAGCTTTTATCCAGCGGGGGACTACAATGAGCAGTTCTTC. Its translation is CASSFYPAGDYNEQFF.

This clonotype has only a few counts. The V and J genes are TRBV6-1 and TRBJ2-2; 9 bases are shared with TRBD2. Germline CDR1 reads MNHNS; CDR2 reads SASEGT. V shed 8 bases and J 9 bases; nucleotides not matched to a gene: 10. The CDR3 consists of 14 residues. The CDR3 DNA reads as TGTGCCAGCGCTAGCGGGACCCGACGGAGGGAGCTGTTTTTT. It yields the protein CASASGTRRRELFF.

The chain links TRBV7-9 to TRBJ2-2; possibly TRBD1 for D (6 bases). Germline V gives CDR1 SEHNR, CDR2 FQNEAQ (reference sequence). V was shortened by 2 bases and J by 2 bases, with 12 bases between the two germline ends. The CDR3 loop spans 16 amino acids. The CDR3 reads CASSLIIGGNTGELFF. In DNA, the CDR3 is TGTGCCAGCAGCTTAATTATAGGGGGAAACACCGGGGAGCTGTTTTTT.

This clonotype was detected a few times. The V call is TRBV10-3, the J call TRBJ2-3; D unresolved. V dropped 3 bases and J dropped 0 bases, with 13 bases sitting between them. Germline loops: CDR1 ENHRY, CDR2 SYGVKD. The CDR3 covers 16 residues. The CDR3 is CAISEIAGSSTDTQYF. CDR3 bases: TGTGCCATCAGTGAAATAGCTGGATCTAGCACAGATACGCAGTATTTT.

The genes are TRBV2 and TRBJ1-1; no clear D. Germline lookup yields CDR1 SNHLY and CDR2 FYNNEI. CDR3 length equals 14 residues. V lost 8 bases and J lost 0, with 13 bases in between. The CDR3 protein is CASAQDLLNTEAFF. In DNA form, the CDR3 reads TGTGCCAGCGCCCAGGACCTCCTGAACACTGAAGCTTTCTTT.

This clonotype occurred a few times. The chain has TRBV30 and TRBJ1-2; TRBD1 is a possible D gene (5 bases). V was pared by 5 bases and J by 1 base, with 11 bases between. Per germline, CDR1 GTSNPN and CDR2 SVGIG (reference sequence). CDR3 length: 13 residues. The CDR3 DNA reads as TGTGCCTGGGGGGACGGCCTTAACTATGGCTACACCTTC. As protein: CAWGDGLNYGYTF.

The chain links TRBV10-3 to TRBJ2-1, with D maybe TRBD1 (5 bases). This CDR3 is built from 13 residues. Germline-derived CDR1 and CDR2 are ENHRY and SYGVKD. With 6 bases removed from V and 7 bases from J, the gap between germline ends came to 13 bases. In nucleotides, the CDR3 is TGTGCCATCAGGACCCCGACAGAAAATGAGCAGTTCTTC. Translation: CAIRTPTENEQFF.

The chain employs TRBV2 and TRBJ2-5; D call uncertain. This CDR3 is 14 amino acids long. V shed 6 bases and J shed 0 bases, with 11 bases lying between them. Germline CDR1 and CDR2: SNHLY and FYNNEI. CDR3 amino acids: CASSPSEYQETQYF. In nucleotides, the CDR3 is TGTGCCAGCAGCCCATCGGAGTACCAAGAGACCCAGTACTTC.

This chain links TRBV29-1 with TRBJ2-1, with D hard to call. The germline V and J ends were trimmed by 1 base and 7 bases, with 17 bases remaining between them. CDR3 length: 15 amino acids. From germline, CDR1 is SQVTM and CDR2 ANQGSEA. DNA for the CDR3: TGCAGCGTTGAAGCCCCGAGAGGCCCTAGGAATGAGCAGTTCTTC. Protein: CSVEAPRGPRNEQFF.

The CDR3 sequence is CASSPARDEQFF. The CDR3 bases are TGTGCCAGCAGCCCTGCGAGGGATGAGCAGTTCTTC. This chain uses TRBV7-9 with TRBJ2-1; D might be TRBD2 (5 bases). The CDR3 loop spans 12 amino acids. Trimming stripped 5 bases from V and 8 bases from J, with 10 bases between. CDR1 is SEHNR, CDR2 FQNEAQ, per germline (reference sequence).

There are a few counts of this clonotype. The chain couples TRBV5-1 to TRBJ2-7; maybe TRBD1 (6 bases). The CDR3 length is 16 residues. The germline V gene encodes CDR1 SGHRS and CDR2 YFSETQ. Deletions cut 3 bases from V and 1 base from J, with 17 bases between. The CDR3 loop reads CASSWTPRDISYEQYF. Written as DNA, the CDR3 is TGCGCCAGCAGCTGGACTCCTCGGGACATATCCTACGAGCAGTACTTC.

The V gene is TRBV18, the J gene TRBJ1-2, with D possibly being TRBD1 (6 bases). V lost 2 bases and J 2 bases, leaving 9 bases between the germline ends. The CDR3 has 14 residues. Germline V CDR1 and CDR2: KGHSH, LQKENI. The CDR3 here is CASSPAGANYGYTF. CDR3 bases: TGTGCCAGCTCACCAGCGGGGGCCAACTATGGCTACACCTTC.

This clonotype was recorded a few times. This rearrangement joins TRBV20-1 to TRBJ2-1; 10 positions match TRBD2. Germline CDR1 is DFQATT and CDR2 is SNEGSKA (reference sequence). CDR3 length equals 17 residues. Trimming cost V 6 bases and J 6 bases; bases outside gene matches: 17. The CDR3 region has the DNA TGCAGTGCCCCCATGGGCAGCGGGGGGGCCGGGGGCAATGAGCAGTTCTTC. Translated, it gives CSAPMGSGGAGGNEQFF.

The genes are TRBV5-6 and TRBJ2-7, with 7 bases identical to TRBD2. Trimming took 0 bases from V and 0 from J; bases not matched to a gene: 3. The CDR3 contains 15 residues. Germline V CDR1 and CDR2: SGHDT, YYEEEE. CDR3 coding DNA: TGTGCCAGCAGCTTGGGCGGGGGTTACTCCTACGAGCAGTACGTC. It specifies CASSLGGGYSYEQYV.

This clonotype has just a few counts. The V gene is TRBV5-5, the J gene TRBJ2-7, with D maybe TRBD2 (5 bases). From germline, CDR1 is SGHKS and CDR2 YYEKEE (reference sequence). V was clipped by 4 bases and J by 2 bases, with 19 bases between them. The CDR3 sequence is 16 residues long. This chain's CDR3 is CASSLQRGMGTYEQYF. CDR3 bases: TGTGCCAGCAGCCTACAGCGAGGGATGGGGACCTACGAGCAGTACTTC. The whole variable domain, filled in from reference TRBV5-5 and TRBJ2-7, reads DAGVTQSPTHLIKTRGQQVTLRCSPISGHKSVSWYQQVLGQGPQFIFQYYEKEERGRGNFPDRFSARQFPNYSSELNVNALLLGDSALYLCASSLQRGMGTYEQYFGPGTRLTVT.